Listed below are T cell receptor beta chains from one sample, sequenced in a study of control samples from healthy donors and cancer patients. Method: immunoSEQ multiplex PCR; TCRdb's copy keeps in-frame clones and lacks some. The sample yields roughly 86,000 clones, more than 80% seen once. Sequencing input: blood. The receptors were gathered from a woman under 40 in good health. Each CDR3 is given with its conserved first and last residue. The order of the fields is V gene, J gene, D gene, clone size, CDR3 DNA, CDR3 protein. A D gene is named only where the DNA matches it firmly. A row's size may be missing; if present it is once, few, many or a size class.

>TRBV10-3|TRBJ2-7|TRBD1|-
TGTGCCATCCGGGACAGGGTACCCTACGAGCAGTACTTC
CAIRDRVPYEQYF
>TRBV4-1|TRBJ1-1|-|once
TGCGCCAGCAGCCAAGATGGGGTTTACACTGAAGCTTTCTTT
CASSQDGVYTEAFF
>TRBV11-2|TRBJ1-5|-|-
TGTGCCAGCAGCTTAGATAACGGTCAGCCCCAGCATTTT
CASSLDNGQPQHF
>TRBV15|TRBJ2-1|TRBD2|-
TGTGCCACCAGCAGAGGGACTAGCGGGTCCTACAATGAGCAGTTCTTC
CATSRGTSGSYNEQFF
>TRBV27|TRBJ2-7|-|-
TGTGCCAGCAGTTTAGTTACGAAGAAGGTCTACGAGCAGTACTTC
CASSLVTKKVYEQYF
>TRBV7-3|TRBJ1-5|TRBD1|-
TGTGCCAGCGGGCCAGGGGGCTTGAATCAGCCCCAGCATTTT
CASGPGGLNQPQHF
>TRBV4-1|TRBJ2-1|TRBD2|-
TGCGCCAGCAGCCAACCGGAGCGGGAGATTGGCAATGAGCAGTTCTTC
CASSQPEREIGNEQFF
>TRBV4-2|TRBJ1-5|TRBD1|-
TGTGCCAGCAGCCAAATCGGACAGGAAAATCAGCCCCAGCATTTT
CASSQIGQENQPQHF
>TRBV2|TRBJ2-7|TRBD1|-
TGTGCCAGCAGACAAGGGGGCCCGGACACAATTACAGGTGGCTTC
CASRQGGPDTITGGF
>TRBV18|TRBJ2-2|-|-
TGTGCCAGCTCATCGACTTCGGTCACCGGGGAGCTGTTTTTT
CASSSTSVTGELFF
>TRBV6-5|TRBJ1-5|-|-
TGTGCCAGCAGTCAGGTGGGGGGCTACCAGCCCCAGCATTTT
CASSQVGGYQPQHF
>TRBV30|TRBJ2-4|-|once
TGTGCCTGGACGGCCCTGGTCGGAAACATTCAGTACTTC
CAWTALVGNIQYF
>TRBV6-5|TRBJ1-3|TRBD1|-
TGTGCCAGCAGATCACAGGGGGTGGGAAACACCATATATTTT
CASRSQGVGNTIYF
>TRBV18|TRBJ1-6|-|-
TGTGCCAGCTCACCAGAATCCTATAATTCACCCCTCCACTTT
CASSPESYNSPLHF
>TRBV7-9|TRBJ1-5|TRBD1|-
TGTGCCAGCAGTGACAGGGCGGATCAGCCCCAGCATTTT
CASSDRADQPQHF
>TRBV5-8|TRBJ1-5|TRBD1|-
TGTGCCAGCAGCGGACAGGGCTTTCAGCCCCAGCATTTT
CASSGQGFQPQHF
>TRBV7-9|TRBJ1-5|TRBD1|-
TGTGCCAGCAGCTTAGGGGACAGGGCAAATCAGCCCCAGCATTTT
CASSLGDRANQPQHF
>TRBV19|TRBJ2-2|-|-
TGTGCCAGTAGTCCCCGGCAGGGAGGCACCGGGGAGCTGTTTTTT
CASSPRQGGTGELFF
>TRBV2|TRBJ2-5|-|-
TGTGCCAGCAGTGTAGGGGCAGAGACCCAGTACTTC
CASSVGAETQYF
>TRBV12-2|TRBJ1-5|-|-
TGTGCAAGTCGCCCCGTGACAGGGGTGGACAATCAGCCCCAGCATTTT
CASRPVTGVDNQPQHF
>TRBV6-5|TRBJ2-6|-|-
TGTGCCAGCAGTTACTCCGTTGGGGCCAACGTCCTGACTTTC
CASSYSVGANVLTF
>TRBV2|TRBJ1-5|-|-
TGTGCCAGCAGTCAGGAAATCAATCAGCCCCAGCATTTT
CASSQEINQPQHF
>TRBV2|TRBJ1-5|-|-
TGTGCCAGCAGTGACAGGGAGGCTCAGCCCCAGCATTTT
CASSDREAQPQHF
>TRBV3-1/TRBV3-2|TRBJ1-2|-|-
TGTGCCAGCAGCCCCGCAGGGGTAGGGTATGGCTACACCTTC
CASSPAGVGYGYTF
>TRBV7-9|TRBJ1-1|-|-
TGTGCCAGCAGCTTCTCCGATCGAGGGACTGAAGCTTTCTTT
CASSFSDRGTEAFF
>TRBV10-3|TRBJ1-4|-|-
TGTGCCATCAGTGAGTCGCTGGTCACCCGGAGAACTAATGAAAAACTGTTTTTT
CAISESLVTRRTNEKLFF
>TRBV11-3|TRBJ1-6|TRBD1|-
TGTGCCAGCAGCCTCTCTCTGGGGACAGGGAGCTCCTATAATTCACCCCTCCACTTT
CASSLSLGTGSSYNSPLHF
>TRBV20-1|TRBJ2-7|-|-
TGCAGTGCTAGTAATCAGCGGAACTCCTACGAGCAGTACTTC
CSASNQRNSYEQYF
>TRBV3-1/TRBV3-2|TRBJ2-1|TRBD2|-
TGTGCCAGCAGCCAAGAAGCGGGGGGCTCCTACAATGAGCAGTTCTTC
CASSQEAGGSYNEQFF
>TRBV6-5|TRBJ1-3|-|-
TGTGCCAGCAGTCAGGACCGGAATTTACTTACCATATATTTT
CASSQDRNLLTIYF
>TRBV29-1|TRBJ2-1|-|once
TGCAGCGTGCAGAGGAGCTCCTACAATGAGCAGTTCTTC
CSVQRSSYNEQFF
>TRBV7-8|TRBJ1-2|-|-
TGTGCCAGCAGCTTAGCCGGGGGCGCCCCCTATGGCTACACCTTC
CASSLAGGAPYGYTF
>TRBV9|TRBJ1-2|-|-
TGTGCCAGCAGCGTAGCTGGACAGTTCTATGGCTACACCTTC
CASSVAGQFYGYTF
>TRBV6-6|TRBJ2-7|-|-
TGTGCCAGCAGTTCCCGAAACCAGGGAGCCGAGCAGTACTTC
CASSSRNQGAEQYF
>TRBV7-9|TRBJ2-3|-|-
TGTGCCAGCAGCTTAGCGGGGGTCACAGATACGCAGTATTTT
CASSLAGVTDTQYF
>TRBV29-1|TRBJ2-1|-|-
TGCAGCGTCGAGCCCGGACTAAATGAGCAGTTCTTC
CSVEPGLNEQFF
>TRBV14|TRBJ1-1|-|-
TGTGCCAGCAGCTTTACATGGGACACTGAAGCTTTCTTT
CASSFTWDTEAFF
>TRBV7-2|TRBJ2-1|-|-
TGTGCCAGCAGAGGCTTGGGGGCCTACAATGAGCAGTTCTTC
CASRGLGAYNEQFF
>TRBV28|TRBJ1-4|-|-
TGTGCCAGCAGTTTAGTCCCCGGCGAAAAACTGTTTTTT
CASSLVPGEKLFF
>TRBV5-8|TRBJ1-6|-|-
TGTGCCAGCAGCTTGGTCACACCCCTCCACTTT
CASSLVTPLHF
>TRBV18|TRBJ1-6|TRBD1|-
TGTGCCAGCTCACCAGGGACAGGGGGCCAGTCACCCCTCCACTTT
CASSPGTGGQSPLHF